This TCR beta chain was retrieved from a study of blood T cell repertoires in COVID-19. At the level of the study: Collection of acute and convalescent COVID-19 samples took place in the United States, Italy and Spain. Sources were T cells, B-cell-depleted T cells, or PBMCs; the material itself was cDNA or gDNA.

Using immunoSEQ multiplex PCR, the repertoire was profiled, and TCRdb retains in-frame clones only, with some absent. This table has 20,000 to 25,000 clones, approximately 92% appearing once. From germline, CDR1 is WSHSY and CDR2 SAAADI. The ends lost 5 bases at V and 4 bases at J; junction bases unmatched: 4. CDR3 size: 13 residues. Input material: peripheral blood. This chain joins TRBV10-2 and TRBJ1-2, with 7 bases lining up with TRBD1. This TCR was sampled from a man aged 65-85 years with active COVID-19. The CDR3 nucleotides read TGCGCCAGCAGTAACCACAGGGGCTATGGCTACACCTTC. Its protein is CASSNHRGYGYTF.